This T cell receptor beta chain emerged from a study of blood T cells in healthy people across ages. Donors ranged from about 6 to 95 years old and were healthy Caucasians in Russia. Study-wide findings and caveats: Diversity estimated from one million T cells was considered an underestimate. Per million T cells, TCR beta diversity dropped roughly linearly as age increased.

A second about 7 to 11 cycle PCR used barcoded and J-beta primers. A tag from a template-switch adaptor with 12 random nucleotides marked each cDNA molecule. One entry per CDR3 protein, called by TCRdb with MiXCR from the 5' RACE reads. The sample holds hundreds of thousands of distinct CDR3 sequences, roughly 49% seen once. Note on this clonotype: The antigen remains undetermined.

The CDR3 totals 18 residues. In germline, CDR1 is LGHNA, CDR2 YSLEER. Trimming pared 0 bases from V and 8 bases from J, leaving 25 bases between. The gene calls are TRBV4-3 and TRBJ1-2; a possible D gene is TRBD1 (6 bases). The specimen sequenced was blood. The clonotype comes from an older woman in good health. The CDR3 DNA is TGCGCCAGCAGCCAAGATCTTGGGGGAATTGGGGGCGGACGAGGCTACACCTTC. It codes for CASSQDLGGIGGGRGYTF.